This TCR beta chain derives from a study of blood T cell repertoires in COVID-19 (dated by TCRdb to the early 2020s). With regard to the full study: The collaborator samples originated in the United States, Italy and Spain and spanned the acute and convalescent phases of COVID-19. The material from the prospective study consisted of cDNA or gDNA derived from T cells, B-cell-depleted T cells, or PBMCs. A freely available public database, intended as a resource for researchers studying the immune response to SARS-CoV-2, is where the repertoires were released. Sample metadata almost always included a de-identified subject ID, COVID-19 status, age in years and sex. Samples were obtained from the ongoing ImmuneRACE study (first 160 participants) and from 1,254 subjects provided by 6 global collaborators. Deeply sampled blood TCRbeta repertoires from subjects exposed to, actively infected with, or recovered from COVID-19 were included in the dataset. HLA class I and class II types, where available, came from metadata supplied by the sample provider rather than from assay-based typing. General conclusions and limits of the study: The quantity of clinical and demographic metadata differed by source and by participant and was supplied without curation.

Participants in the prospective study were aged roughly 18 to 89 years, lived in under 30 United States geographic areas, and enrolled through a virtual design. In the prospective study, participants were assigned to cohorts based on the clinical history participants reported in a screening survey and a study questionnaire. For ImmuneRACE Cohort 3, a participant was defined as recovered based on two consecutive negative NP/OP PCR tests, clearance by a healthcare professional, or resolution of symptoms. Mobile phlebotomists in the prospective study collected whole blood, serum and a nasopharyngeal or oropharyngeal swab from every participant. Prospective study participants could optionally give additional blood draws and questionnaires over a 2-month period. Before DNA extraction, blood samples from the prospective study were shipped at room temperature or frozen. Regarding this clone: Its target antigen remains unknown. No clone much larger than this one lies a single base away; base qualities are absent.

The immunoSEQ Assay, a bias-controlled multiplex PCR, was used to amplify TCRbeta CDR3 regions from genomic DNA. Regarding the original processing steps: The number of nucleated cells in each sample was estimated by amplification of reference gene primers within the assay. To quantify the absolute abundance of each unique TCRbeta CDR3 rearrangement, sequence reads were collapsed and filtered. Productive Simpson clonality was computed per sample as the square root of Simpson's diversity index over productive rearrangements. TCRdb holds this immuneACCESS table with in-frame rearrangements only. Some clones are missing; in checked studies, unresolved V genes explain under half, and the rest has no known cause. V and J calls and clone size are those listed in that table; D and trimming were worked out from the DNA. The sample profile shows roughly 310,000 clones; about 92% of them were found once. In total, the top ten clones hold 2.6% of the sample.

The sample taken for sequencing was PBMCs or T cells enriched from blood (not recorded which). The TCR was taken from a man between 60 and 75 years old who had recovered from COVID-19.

The CDR3 region reads CASEGAHRRNTEAFF. Read as DNA, the sequence is TGTGCCAGCGAAGGAGCACACCGGAGGAACACTGAAGCTTTCTTT. The chain is made from TRBV5-6 and TRBJ1-1, with the D gene call left open. The germline V gene provides CDR1 SGHDT and CDR2 YYEEEE. V is reduced by 7 bases and J by 1 base, leaving a spacing of 17 bases between them. The CDR3, cysteine through phenylalanine, is 15 amino acids long. Only CDR3 DNA remains: 45 bases, in frame from the first base.